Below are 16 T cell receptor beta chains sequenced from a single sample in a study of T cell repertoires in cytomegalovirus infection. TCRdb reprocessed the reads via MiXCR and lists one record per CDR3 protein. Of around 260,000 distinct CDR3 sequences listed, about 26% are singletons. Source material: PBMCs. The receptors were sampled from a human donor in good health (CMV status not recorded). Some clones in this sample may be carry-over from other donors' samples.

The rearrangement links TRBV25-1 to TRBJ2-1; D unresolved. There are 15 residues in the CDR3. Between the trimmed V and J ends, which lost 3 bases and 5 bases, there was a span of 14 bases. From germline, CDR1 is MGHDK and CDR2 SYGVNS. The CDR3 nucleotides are TGTGCCAGCAGTGATTTCCTCGCAGCGAACAATGAGCAGTTCTTC. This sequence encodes CASSDFLAANNEQFF.

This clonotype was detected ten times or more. In DNA, the CDR3 is TGTGCCAGCAGTTCGGCCGGACAGCTCAATCAGCCCCAGCATTTT. This codes for CASSSAGQLNQPQHF. The rearrangement uses TRBV6-2 or TRBV6-3 and TRBJ1-5; D is possibly TRBD1 (6 bases). V was cut by 4 bases and J by 3 bases, with 13 bases left in between. From germline, CDR1 is MNHEY and CDR2 SVGEGT. CDR3 length equals 15 residues.

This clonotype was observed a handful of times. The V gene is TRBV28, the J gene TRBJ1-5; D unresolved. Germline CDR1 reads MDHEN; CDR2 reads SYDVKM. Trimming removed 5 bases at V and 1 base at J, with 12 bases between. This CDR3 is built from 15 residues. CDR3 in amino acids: CASSPWVSSNQPQHF. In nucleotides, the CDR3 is TGTGCCAGCAGTCCGTGGGTTAGCAGCAATCAGCCCCAGCATTTT. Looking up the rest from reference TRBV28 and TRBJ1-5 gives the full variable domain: DVKVTQSSRYLVKRTGEKVFLECVQDMDHENMFWYRQDPGLGLRLIYFSYDVKMKEKGDIPEGYSVSREKKERFSLILESASTNQTSMYLCASSPWVSSNQPQHFGDGTRLSIL.

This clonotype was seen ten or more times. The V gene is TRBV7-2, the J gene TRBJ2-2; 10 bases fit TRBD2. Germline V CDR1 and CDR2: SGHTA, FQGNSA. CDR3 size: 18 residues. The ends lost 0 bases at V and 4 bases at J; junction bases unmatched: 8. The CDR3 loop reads CASSLALKTSGRTGELFF. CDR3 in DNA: TGTGCCAGCAGCTTAGCGCTAAAGACTAGCGGGCGCACCGGGGAGCTGTTTTTT.

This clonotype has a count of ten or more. CDR3 bases: TGTGCCAGCAGGCCTCAGGAAACCTCCTACAATGAGCAGTTCTTC. Protein product: CASRPQETSYNEQFF. The chain joins TRBV28 to TRBJ2-1; no clear D gene. The germline V gene has CDR1 MDHEN and CDR2 SYDVKM. CDR3 length: 15 residues. Deletions cut 6 bases from V and 0 bases from J, with 12 bases between.

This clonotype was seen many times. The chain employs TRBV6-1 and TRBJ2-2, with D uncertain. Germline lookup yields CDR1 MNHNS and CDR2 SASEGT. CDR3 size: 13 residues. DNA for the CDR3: TGTGTCGGAGCAAAGTCCAACACCGGGGAGCTGTTTTTT. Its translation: CVGAKSNTGELFF.

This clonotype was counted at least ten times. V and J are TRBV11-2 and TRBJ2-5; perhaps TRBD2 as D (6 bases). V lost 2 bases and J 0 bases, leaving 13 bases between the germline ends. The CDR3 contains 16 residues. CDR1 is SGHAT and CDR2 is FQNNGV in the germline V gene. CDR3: CASSLRRAGYQETQYF. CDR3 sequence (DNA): TGTGCCAGCAGCTTACGCAGGGCGGGGTACCAAGAGACCCAGTACTTC. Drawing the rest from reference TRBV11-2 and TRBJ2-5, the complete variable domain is EAGVAQSPRYKIIEKRQSVAFWCNPISGHATLYWYQQILGQGPKLLIQFQNNGVVDDSQLPKDRFSAERLKGVDSTLKIQPAKLEDSAVYLCASSLRRAGYQETQYFGPGTRLLVL.

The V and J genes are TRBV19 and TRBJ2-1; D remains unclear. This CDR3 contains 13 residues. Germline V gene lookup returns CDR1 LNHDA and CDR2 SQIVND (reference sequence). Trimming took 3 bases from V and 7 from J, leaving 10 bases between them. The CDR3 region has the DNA TGTGCCAGTAGTATCAAGGCCGGGAATGAGCAGTTCTTC. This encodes CASSIKAGNEQFF.

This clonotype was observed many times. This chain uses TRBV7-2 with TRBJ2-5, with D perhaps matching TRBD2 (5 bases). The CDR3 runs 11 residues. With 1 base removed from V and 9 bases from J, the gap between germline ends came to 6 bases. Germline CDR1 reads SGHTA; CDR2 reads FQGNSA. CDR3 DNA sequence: TGTGCCAGCAGCTTAGGAGCGGCCCAGTACTTC. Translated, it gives CASSLGAAQYF.

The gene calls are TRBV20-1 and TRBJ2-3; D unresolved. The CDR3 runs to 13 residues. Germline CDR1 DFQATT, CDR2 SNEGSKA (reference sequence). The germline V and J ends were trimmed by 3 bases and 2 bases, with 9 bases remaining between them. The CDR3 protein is CSASRGFTDTQYF. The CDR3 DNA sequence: TGCAGTGCTAGTCGCGGTTTCACAGATACGCAGTATTTT.

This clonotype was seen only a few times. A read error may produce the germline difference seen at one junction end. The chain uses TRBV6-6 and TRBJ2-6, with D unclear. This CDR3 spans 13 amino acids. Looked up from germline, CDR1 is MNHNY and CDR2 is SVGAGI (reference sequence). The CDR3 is CASIYSGANVLTF. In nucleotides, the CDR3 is TGTGCCAGCATTTACTCTGGGGCCAACGTCCTGACTTTC.

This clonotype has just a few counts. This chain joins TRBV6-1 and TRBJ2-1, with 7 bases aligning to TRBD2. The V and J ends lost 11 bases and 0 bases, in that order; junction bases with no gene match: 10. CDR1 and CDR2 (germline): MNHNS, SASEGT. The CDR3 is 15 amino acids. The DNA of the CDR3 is TGTGCCGGAAGTTCAGGCGGGGGCTCCTACAATGAGCAGTTCTTC. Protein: CAGSSGGGSYNEQFF.

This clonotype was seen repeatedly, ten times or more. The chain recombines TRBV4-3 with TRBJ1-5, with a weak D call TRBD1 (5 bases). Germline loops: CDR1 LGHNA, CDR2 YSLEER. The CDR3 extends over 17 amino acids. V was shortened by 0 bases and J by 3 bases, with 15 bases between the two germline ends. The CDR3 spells CASSQDIAGGHNQPQHF. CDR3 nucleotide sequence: TGCGCCAGCAGCCAAGATATAGCCGGGGGTCACAATCAGCCCCAGCATTTT.

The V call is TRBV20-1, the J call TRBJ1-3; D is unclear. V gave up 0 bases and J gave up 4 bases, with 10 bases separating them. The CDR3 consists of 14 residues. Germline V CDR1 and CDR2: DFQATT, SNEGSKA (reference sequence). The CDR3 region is CSARDFYAGNTIYF. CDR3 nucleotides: TGCAGTGCTAGAGATTTTTACGCCGGAAACACCATATATTTT.

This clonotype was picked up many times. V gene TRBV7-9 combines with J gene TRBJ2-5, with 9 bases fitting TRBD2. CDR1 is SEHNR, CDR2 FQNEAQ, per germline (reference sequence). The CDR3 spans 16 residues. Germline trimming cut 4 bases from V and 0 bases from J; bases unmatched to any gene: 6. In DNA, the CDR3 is TGTGCCAGCAGCTCCCGACTAGCGGTGTACCAAGAGACCCAGTACTTC. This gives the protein CASSSRLAVYQETQYF. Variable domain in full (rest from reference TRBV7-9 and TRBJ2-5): DTGVSQNPRHKITKRGQNVTFRCDPISEHNRLYWYRQTLGQGPEFLTYFQNEAQLEKSRLLSDRFSAERPKGSFSTLEIQRTEQGDSAMYLCASSSRLAVYQETQYFGPGTRLLVL.

CDR3 in DNA: TGTGCCACCGGACAGGGGGCGCGGACTCAAGCAGCTTTCTTT. Amino acid sequence: CATGQGARTQAAFF. The chain joins TRBV12-3 or TRBV12-4 to TRBJ1-1, with TRBD1 matching 11 bases. The CDR3 spans 14 residues. Unmatched junction bases numbered 14, after V lost 10 bases and J lost 10 bases.